This T cell receptor (beta chain) stems from a study of T-cell memory formation after mild COVID-19. About this clonotype: The antigen remains undetermined.

V lost 1 base and J lost 10, with 11 bases in between. From germline, CDR1 is MNHNS and CDR2 SASEGT. The CDR3 has 14 residues. Study observations and caveats: Researchers found some responding clones in pre-infection memory, a sign that cross-reactive memory joined.

A 5'RACE reaction primed in the constant segment made cDNA libraries of TCR alpha and TCR beta, and these carried sample barcodes and UMIs. MiXCR was run by TCRdb on the 5' RACE reads, yielding one entry per CDR3 protein. This sample carries a few hundred thousand distinct CDR3 sequences, roughly 23% of them seen once, and the ten largest clones take around 13%. The gene calls are TRBV6-1 and TRBJ1-6, with a tentative D call TRBD1 (5 bases). The receptor comes from an adult woman who had mild COVID-19 (a few samples of this study predate the infection). Cell type and time point are not known. Sequencing was done on a sample of PBMCs or a T cell subset sorted from them (not recorded which). CDR3 sequence (DNA): TGTGCCAGCAGTGAAGGGGGGAAAAACTCACCCCTCCACTTT. Its protein is CASSEGGKNSPLHF.